Below, 4 T cell receptor beta chains from the same sample are listed, as sequenced in a study of shared clonotypes between healthy human individuals. TCRdb's copy holds only in-frame clones and misses some; the assay was immunoSEQ multiplex PCR. Altogether around 480,000 clones are present, 60% to 80% being singletons, with the ten largest covering around 12%. The material sequenced was PBMCs. The receptors derive from a woman between 40 and 55 years old in good health. Some clones in this sample may be carry-over from other donors' samples.

This clone has a handful of counts. The chain is built from TRBV25-1 and TRBJ2-7; 7 bases line up with TRBD2. Trimming cost V 1 base and J 3 bases; bases outside gene matches: 0. Germline loops: CDR1 MGHDK, CDR2 SYGVNS. There are 13 residues in the CDR3. The CDR3 protein is CASSEWTSYEQYF. CDR3 in DNA: TGTGCCAGCAGTGAATGGACTAGCTACGAGCAGTACTTC.

This sequence joins TRBV11-2 and TRBJ2-5, with D possibly being TRBD1 (7 bases). Matching the DNA end better, TRBJ2-7 makes the J call doubtful. CDR3 length: 15 amino acids. The V gene's germline CDR1 is SGHAT and CDR2 FQNNGV. The CDR3 loop reads CASSIRGVNPDEQYF. The CDR3 region has the DNA TGTGCCAGCAGCATCAGGGGGGTCAATCCGGACGAGCAGTACTTC.

CDR3 loop: CASSLPLGLAGDGDEQFF. CDR3 bases: TGTGCCAGCAGTTTACCCCTCGGACTAGCGGGAGATGGGGATGAGCAGTTCTTC. This chain uses TRBV28 with TRBJ2-1; TRBD2 matches 13 bases. The V gene end was trimmed by 2 bases and the J gene end by 8 bases; junction bases not matched to a gene: 12. Per the germline V gene, CDR1 is MDHEN and CDR2 is SYDVKM. This CDR3 has 18 residues. Looking up the rest from reference TRBV28 and TRBJ2-1 gives the full variable domain: DVKVTQSSRYLVKRTGEKVFLECVQDMDHENMFWYRQDPGLGLRLIYFSYDVKMKEKGDIPEGYSVSREKKERFSLILESASTNQTSMYLCASSLPLGLAGDGDEQFFGPGTRLTVL.

V usage is TRBV11-3 and J usage is TRBJ2-2, with D uncertain. V lost 0 bases, J lost 0 bases, and 8 bases lay in between. Germline lookup yields CDR1 SGHNT and CDR2 YENEEA. The CDR3 sequence is 16 residues long. CDR3 coding DNA: TGTGCCAGCAGCTTAGATGTCCCCGCGAACACCGGGGAGCTGTTTTTT. Translation: CASSLDVPANTGELFF.